This T cell receptor (beta chain) originates from a study of identical twins. Findings and limits, study-wide: Model-predicted out-of-frame TCR alpha sharing fell below observed values in monozygotic twins. While abundant cord blood beta clonotypes carried fewer insertions, memory repertoires showed no such pattern. Sequences that were out-of-frame, alpha and twin-shared displayed an excess of low generation probability. Rather than following the same donors, the conclusions depended on cross-sectional statistical analysis.

The CDR3 totals 17 residues. V was clipped by 5 bases and J by 4 bases; unmatched bases: 12. Germline V CDR1 and CDR2: DFQATT, SNEGSKA (reference sequence). There are many counts of this clonotype. The antigen remains unidentified. TCRdb processed the 5' RACE reads anew with MiXCR; each CDR3 protein has one entry. The table has roughly 250,000 distinct CDR3 sequences, over 13% seen once. The TCR sequence derives from a woman between 18 and 30 years old in good health. The specimen sequenced was memory (CD45RO+) T cells sorted from blood. The gene calls are TRBV20-1 and TRBJ2-1, with 12 positions matching TRBD2. This CDR3 is CSAPIAGLAGLYNEQFF. The CDR3 coding sequence is TGCAGTGCTCCTATCGCTGGACTAGCGGGATTGTACAATGAGCAGTTCTTC.